A single sample gave rise to the 16 T cell receptor beta chains below, sequenced in a study of T-cell memory formation after mild COVID-19. Each CDR3 protein is one row after TCRdb ran MiXCR on the 5' RACE reads. The repertoire holds 350,000 to 400,000 distinct CDR3 sequences, with approximately 15% as singletons. The sequenced sample was PBMCs or a T cell subset sorted from them (not recorded which). These receptors originate from a man between 18 and 35 years old who had mild COVID-19 (a few samples of this study predate the infection). Cell type and time point are not known.

The V gene is TRBV25-1, the J gene TRBJ1-5; D is ambiguous. V was pared by 4 bases and J by 0 bases, with 7 bases between. The germline V gene has CDR1 MGHDK and CDR2 SYGVNS. The CDR3 loop spans 14 amino acids. This CDR3 is CASSGTYSNQPQHF. The CDR3, as DNA: TGTGCCAGCAGTGGAACCTATAGCAATCAGCCCCAGCATTTT.

A few counts support this clonotype. V and J are TRBV6-6 and TRBJ2-1, with D possibly matching TRBD2 (6 bases). Trimming pared 6 bases from V and 4 bases from J, leaving 10 bases between. The CDR3 totals 13 residues. Germline values: CDR1 MNHNY, CDR2 SVGAGI (reference sequence). In DNA, the CDR3 is TGTGCCAGCAGGGACGGACTATACAATGAGCAGTTCTTC. Translated: CASRDGLYNEQFF.

The V and J genes are TRBV3-1 and TRBJ2-7, with 15 bases lining up with TRBD2. CDR3 length: 17 residues. V lost 3 bases, J lost 7 bases, and 10 bases stayed unmatched. In germline, CDR1 is LGHDT, CDR2 YNNKEL (reference sequence). CDR3 amino acids: CASSQRPPGLAGGEQYF. The CDR3 DNA follows: TGTGCCAGCAGCCAGCGCCCGCCGGGACTAGCGGGAGGAGAGCAGTACTTC.

This rearrangement joins TRBV6-6 to TRBJ2-6, with 7 nucleotides matching TRBD1. There are 18 residues in the CDR3. V lost 0 bases, J lost 0 bases, and 5 bases stayed unmatched. CDR1 is MNHNY and CDR2 is SVGAGI in the germline V gene (reference sequence). The CDR3 DNA sequence: TGTGCCAGCAGTTACTCAACAGGGGCCTACTCTGGGGCCAACGTCCTGACTTTC. Its protein product is CASSYSTGAYSGANVLTF.

The chain couples TRBV12-3 or TRBV12-4 to TRBJ1-2; D is unresolved. V was pared by 5 bases and J by 2 bases, with 18 bases between. This CDR3 region has 16 residues. CDR3 in DNA: TGTGCCAGCAGTGCGGGGATACAAGGAAAGAACTATGGCTACACCTTC. The encoded protein is CASSAGIQGKNYGYTF.

The table lists this clonotype with a few counts. The chain joins TRBV7-9 to TRBJ2-1; 13 nucleotides align to TRBD2. CDR1 is SEHNR and CDR2 is FQNEAQ in the germline V gene (reference sequence). The CDR3 is 16 residues long. V was clipped by 3 bases and J by 10 bases; unmatched bases: 9. This CDR3 reads CASSFATSGGAGEQFF. The CDR3 region has the DNA TGTGCCAGCAGCTTCGCTACTAGCGGGGGGGCCGGAGAGCAGTTCTTC.

This clonotype has at least ten counts. The rearrangement joins TRBV7-3 to TRBJ2-5; possible D gene TRBD2, 5 bases. This CDR3 has 14 amino acids. The V gene lost 5 bases and the J gene lost 5 bases, with 15 bases spanning the gap. CDR1 is SGHTA and CDR2 is FQGTGA in the germline V gene. The CDR3 loop is CASSLHPTGETQYF. CDR3 coding DNA: TGTGCCAGCAGCCTCCACCCAACGGGGGAGACCCAGTACTTC.

V and J are TRBV12-3 or TRBV12-4 and TRBJ2-3, with TRBD2 as a possible D gene (5 bases). V dropped 6 bases and J dropped 6 bases, with 19 bases sitting between them. The CDR3 consists of 15 residues. CDR3 residues: CASRRIRASGDTQYF. As DNA, the CDR3 is TGTGCCAGCAGGAGGATCCGGGCCTCGGGGGATACGCAGTATTTT.

The J gene is TRBJ2-1, the V gene TRBV5-1; 15 nucleotides line up with TRBD2. Germline V gene data show CDR1 as SGHRS and CDR2 as YFSETQ. The V gene end was trimmed by 5 bases and the J gene end by 10 bases; junction bases not matched to a gene: 1. The CDR3 totals 13 residues. For the CDR3, the DNA is TGCGCCAGCAGAGGGACTAGCGGGGGGGAGCAGTTCTTC. It encodes CASRGTSGGEQFF.

This clonotype was picked up a small number of times. This sequence joins TRBV2 and TRBJ2-3; D remains unclear. This CDR3 spans 15 amino acids. V was cut by 2 bases and J by 7 bases, with 16 bases left in between. Germline CDR1 and CDR2: SNHLY and FYNNEI. The DNA of the CDR3 is TGTGCCAGCAGTGAAAGAGGCAGTACACCGCATACGCAGTATTTT. Translation: CASSERGSTPHTQYF.

This clonotype has only a few counts. The genes are TRBV4-3 and TRBJ1-1, with a tentative D call TRBD1 (5 bases). Between the trimmed V and J ends, which lost 1 base and 6 bases, there was a span of 24 bases. Germline CDR1 is LGHNA and CDR2 is YSLEER. The CDR3 is 18 amino acids. The CDR3 region has the DNA TGCGCCAGCAGCCAAGGATGGGGGAGCGGGCAGTGGGGGGCTGAAGCTTTCTTT. Amino acid sequence: CASSQGWGSGQWGAEAFF.

This rearrangement joins TRBV3-1 to TRBJ1-6; no definite D call. Looked up from germline, CDR1 is LGHDT and CDR2 is YNNKEL (reference sequence). Trimming took off 2 bases at V and 10 bases at J, with 12 bases between the two ends. The CDR3 consists of 14 residues. CDR3 sequence reads: CASSQQARGSPLHF. CDR3 DNA sequence: TGTGCCAGCAGCCAACAGGCGCGGGGATCACCCCTCCACTTT.

A few counts support this clonotype. The V gene is TRBV25-1, the J gene TRBJ2-1; tentatively, D is TRBD1 (6 bases). The CDR3 length is 15 residues. The germline V gene has CDR1 MGHDK and CDR2 SYGVNS. V dropped 3 bases and J dropped 6 bases, with 15 bases sitting between them. The CDR3 loop reads CASSETGSLGNEQFF. The CDR3 bases are TGTGCCAGCAGTGAGACAGGTAGCTTAGGCAATGAGCAGTTCTTC.

The CDR3 spells CASSQEGFGTGELFF. The CDR3 bases are TGTGCCAGCAGCCAAGAGGGTTTCGGGACCGGGGAGCTGTTTTTT. The chain joins TRBV3-1 to TRBJ2-2; D is uncertain. CDR3 length equals 15 residues. Looked up from germline, CDR1 is LGHDT and CDR2 is YNNKEL (reference sequence). The germline V and J ends were trimmed by 0 bases and 5 bases, with 10 bases remaining between them.

This clonotype was detected a few times. The chain couples TRBV6-2 or TRBV6-3 to TRBJ2-5, with D possibly matching TRBD2 (5 bases). There are 14 residues in the CDR3. The germline CDR1 and CDR2 sequences are MNHEY and SVGEGT. The V end was cut by 5 bases, the J end by 3 bases, with 13 bases between. CDR3 sequence: CASSPDLREETQYF. CDR3 nucleotide sequence: TGTGCCAGCAGTCCGGACCTGAGGGAAGAGACCCAGTACTTC.

DNA of the CDR3: TGTGCCAGCAGTGATGCTTGGGGGGCTGGTCAGCCCCAGCATTTT. This translates into CASSDAWGAGQPQHF. The rearrangement uses TRBV2 and TRBJ1-5; D perhaps matches TRBD1 (6 bases). The germline V gene encodes CDR1 SNHLY and CDR2 FYNNEI. There are 15 residues in the CDR3. V dropped 3 bases and J dropped 6 bases, with 15 bases sitting between them.